The present T cell receptor beta chain was sequenced within a study of blood T cells in healthy people across ages. A remark on this clonotype: Its target is unknown.

For the second PCR, which ran for about 6 to 12 cycles, a sample-barcoded 5' primer and a J-beta primer mix were used. Every cDNA was tagged by a template-switch adaptor with 12 random nucleotides. TCRdb reprocessed the 5' RACE reads with MiXCR, giving one entry per CDR3 protein. The table shows 850,000 to 950,000 distinct CDR3 sequences, with under 30% occurring only once. Trimming at V came to 6 bases and at J to 0 bases, leaving 7 bases not matched to a gene. The CDR3 is made up of 16 amino acids. The V gene's germline CDR1 is SNHLY and CDR2 FYNNEI. Findings of the study overall: Diversity of TCR beta per million T cells declined in a roughly linear way with age.

Those donating, healthy Caucasian individuals from Russia, were aged about 6 to 100. Each individual donor underwent a draw of 8.5 to 10 milliliters of peripheral blood. Sample: blood. The clonotype originates from a woman older than 75 in good health. V gene TRBV2 combines with J gene TRBJ2-2; TRBD1 aligns across 7 bases. CDR3 sequence (DNA): TGTGCCAGCAGAGCGGCCGGGACAGCGAACACCGGGGAGCTGTTTTTT. This encodes CASRAAGTANTGELFF.